These 17 T cell receptor beta chains came from one sample sequenced in a study of T cell changes during pregnancy in multiple sclerosis. Using immunoSEQ multiplex PCR, the repertoire was profiled, and TCRdb retains in-frame clones only, with some absent. The profile covers approximately 93,000 clones, with more than 85% appearing a single time and approximately 0.97% taken by the ten largest. Source: peripheral blood, taken before pregnancy. The receptors stem from a female donor with multiple sclerosis, enrolled in a pregnancy study.

The chain joins TRBV7-2 to TRBJ2-7, with a tentative D call TRBD1 (6 bases). V lost 5 bases to trimming and J lost 2 bases, with 13 bases between them. Germline V gives CDR1 SGHTA, CDR2 FQGNSA. The length of the CDR3 is 14 residues. The CDR3 protein is CASSLGRGTYEQYF. The CDR3 nucleotides are TGTGCCAGCAGCCTCGGCAGGGGAACCTACGAGCAGTACTTC.

The rearrangement links TRBV7-2 to TRBJ1-1, with a tentative D call TRBD1 (5 bases). The germline V gene encodes CDR1 SGHTA and CDR2 FQGNSA. V shed 5 bases and J shed 0 bases, with 22 bases lying between them. This CDR3 region has 18 residues. The CDR3 region is CASSLLLLQERLNTEAFF. The CDR3 nucleotides read TGTGCCAGCAGCCTCTTACTGTTACAGGAGAGGCTGAACACTGAAGCTTTCTTT.

The chain uses TRBV29-1 and TRBJ1-1, with 8 bases fitting TRBD1. The V and J ends lost 3 bases and 3 bases, in that order; junction bases with no gene match: 3. This CDR3 is 13 amino acids long. CDR1 and CDR2 (germline): SQVTM, ANQGSEA. The CDR3 region is CSVDPRGHTEAFF. As DNA, the CDR3 is TGCAGCGTTGATCCCAGGGGGCACACTGAAGCTTTCTTT.

This rearrangement joins TRBV4-3 to TRBJ1-2; the D is unclear. This CDR3 region has 14 residues. Trimming left V 0 bases short and J 8 bases short, with 13 bases between. CDR1 is LGHNA and CDR2 is YSLEER in the germline V gene. The CDR3 DNA reads TGCGCCAGCAGCCAAGATTTGGTACTTAGAGGCTACACCTTC. Its protein product is CASSQDLVLRGYTF.

V and J are TRBV4-2 and TRBJ1-1, with D possibly matching TRBD1 (5 bases). Trimming removed 1 base at V and 0 bases at J, with 15 bases between. The germline V gene encodes CDR1 LGHNA and CDR2 YNFKEQ. This CDR3 is 17 amino acids long. The CDR3, as DNA: TGTGCCAGCAGCCAAGGGGGCGCCGCGAGCATGAACACTGAAGCTTTCTTT. It yields the protein CASSQGGAASMNTEAFF.

The gene calls are TRBV5-5 and TRBJ2-7; a weak D match, TRBD2 (6 bases). The CDR3 totals 15 residues. V lost 3 bases to trimming and J lost 3 bases, with 16 bases between them. Germline CDR1 is SGHKS and CDR2 is YYEKEE (reference sequence). The CDR3 here is CASSSTGTGIYEQYF. In nucleotides, the CDR3 is TGTGCCAGCAGCTCGACCGGGACTGGGATCTACGAGCAGTACTTC.

This chain uses TRBV12-5 with TRBJ1-1; D might be TRBD1 (6 bases). CDR1 and CDR2 from the germline V gene are LGHNT and FRNRAP. Between the trimmed V and J ends, which lost 0 bases and 1 base, there was a span of 9 bases. The CDR3 loop spans 15 amino acids. CDR3 sequence reads: CASGLVDRRNTEAFF. The CDR3 DNA reads TGTGCTAGTGGTTTGGTGGACAGAAGGAACACTGAAGCTTTCTTT.

The chain has TRBV18 and TRBJ2-7; 11 nucleotides match TRBD2. The CDR3 contains 15 residues. Per the germline V gene, CDR1 is KGHSH and CDR2 is LQKENI. The trim removed 0 bases at V and 3 bases at J, leaving 1 base unmatched. In DNA, the CDR3 is TGTGCCAGCTCACCACCCGGGACTAGCGGCTACGAGCAGTACTTC. It specifies CASSPPGTSGYEQYF.

CDR3 bases: TGTGCCAGCAGCCATCACCCGGGACACCTCGAGTATGGCACAGATACGCAGTATTTT. Its protein product is CASSHHPGHLEYGTDTQYF. The chain links TRBV9 to TRBJ2-3, with D tentatively TRBD1 (6 bases). Germline loops: CDR1 SGDLS, CDR2 YYNGEE. With 4 bases removed from V and 1 base from J, the gap between germline ends came to 25 bases. The CDR3 has 19 amino acids.

The sample holds a few counts of this clone. This chain links TRBV6-1 with TRBJ1-1; 7 bases are shared with TRBD1. Germline CDR1 and CDR2: MNHNS and SASEGT. The CDR3 is 15 residues long. J was trimmed by 1 base and V by 4 bases; bases with no gene match: 6. The CDR3 DNA sequence: TGTGCCAGCAGTGCTTCGACAGGGTGGAACACTGAAGCTTTCTTT. It translates to CASSASTGWNTEAFF.

CDR3 amino acids: CASSLEAGEGNYGYTF. The CDR3, as DNA: TGTGCCAGCAGCTTAGAAGCGGGGGAGGGTAACTATGGCTACACCTTC. The gene calls are TRBV7-9 and TRBJ1-2; TRBD1 is a possible D gene (5 bases). Germline loops: CDR1 SEHNR, CDR2 FQNEAQ (reference sequence). V was trimmed by 1 base and J by 1 base, leaving 13 bases between them. The CDR3 has 16 residues.

The rearrangement links TRBV15 to TRBJ1-5; D is uncertain. Germline CDR1 LNHNV, CDR2 YYDKDF (reference sequence). This CDR3 comprises 12 residues. Trimming left V 5 bases short and J 1 base short, with 3 bases between. CDR3 protein: CATSPSNQPQHF. The CDR3, as DNA: TGTGCCACCAGCCCGAGCAATCAGCCCCAGCATTTT.

The chain links TRBV5-6 to TRBJ1-3, with 9 bases matching TRBD1. The ends lost 4 bases at V and 4 bases at J; junction bases unmatched: 12. This CDR3 is 17 amino acids long. Germline CDR1 and CDR2: SGHDT and YYEEEE. This CDR3 is CASSTRTGDKWGNTIYF. CDR3 nucleotides: TGTGCCAGCAGCACCCGGACAGGGGATAAGTGGGGAAACACCATATATTTT. The full variable domain, with the rest looked up from reference TRBV5-6 and TRBJ1-3, is DAGVTQSPTHLIKTRGQQVTLRCSPKSGHDTVSWYQQALGQGPQFIFQYYEEEERQRGNFPDRFSGHQFPNYSSELNVNALLLGDSALYLCASSTRTGDKWGNTIYFGEGSWLTVV.

This clone was detected once. The chain links TRBV19 to TRBJ1-5, with 7 bases identical to TRBD1. Germline values: CDR1 LNHDA, CDR2 SQIVND (reference sequence). CDR3 length: 15 amino acids. J lost 6 bases, V lost 10 bases, and 15 bases had no gene match. CDR3 DNA sequence: TGTGCCACCGCCAGACAGGGTGCCCACACTCAGCCCCAGCATTTT. Translating gives CATARQGAHTQPQHF.

The chain employs TRBV19 and TRBJ1-1, with TRBD1 matching over 9 bases. Trimming removed 6 bases from V and 0 bases from J; junction bases left unmatched: 11. This CDR3 comprises 17 residues. CDR1 is LNHDA, CDR2 SQIVND, per germline (reference sequence). For the CDR3, the DNA is TGTGCCAGTAGGCACAGGGGGCCCCTTCACATGAACACTGAAGCTTTCTTT. Its protein is CASRHRGPLHMNTEAFF.

This chain connects TRBV30 to TRBJ2-1, with TRBD2 identical over 13 bases. Germline-derived CDR1 and CDR2 are GTSNPN and SVGIG (reference sequence). The V gene end was trimmed by 0 bases and the J gene end by 7 bases; junction bases not matched to a gene: 6. The CDR3 loop spans 16 amino acids. The CDR3 region is CAWSVQGLAGSNEQFF. Here the CDR3 DNA reads TGTGCCTGGAGTGTCCAGGGACTAGCGGGATCGAATGAGCAGTTCTTC.

The rearrangement links TRBV27 to TRBJ2-1; D uncertain. The V gene lost 6 bases and the J gene lost 9 bases, with 18 bases spanning the gap. This CDR3 is 14 amino acids long. Germline CDR1 MNHEY, CDR2 SMNVEV (reference sequence). The CDR3 sequence is CASSFIRGASEQFF. In DNA, the CDR3 is TGTGCCAGCAGCTTCATACGCGGAGCGAGTGAGCAGTTCTTC.